A single TCR beta chain is shown here with its context. Its target is not known. CDR3 size: 14 residues. Between the trimmed V and J ends, which lost 4 bases and 1 base, there was a span of 11 bases. Per the germline V gene, CDR1 is SGHRS and CDR2 is YFSETQ. This entry is derived from a study of CD4 T cells in relation to SARS-CoV-2 and coronaviruses. Study observations and caveats: According to naive versus memory sequencing, detected responses are memory recall, not newly primed.

Libraries were prepared by immunoSEQ multiplex PCR; TCRdb keeps only in-frame clonotypes and omits some of them. There are around 65,000 clones in the sample; approximately 87% occur only once, and 1.5% to 2% lies in the top ten. The unexposed donors gave CD4+ T cells in about 2010-2018, prior to COVID-19. CD4 enrichment then naive enrichment separated naive from memory CD4+ cells. The TCR was taken from a human donor in good health. The rearrangement joins TRBV5-1 to TRBJ1-1; TRBD1 might be the D (6 bases). Sequencing was done on a sample of memory CD4+ T cells from PBMCs. In DNA form, the CDR3 reads TGCGCCAGCAGCCTGGACAGTCAGAACACTGAAGCTTTCTTT. Protein sequence: CASSLDSQNTEAFF. Filled out from reference TRBV5-1 and TRBJ1-1, the complete variable domain reads KAGVTQTPRYLIKTRGQQVTLSCSPISGHRSVSWYQQTPGQGLQFLFEYFSETQRNKGNFPGRFSGRQFSNSRSEMNVSTLELGDSALYLCASSLDSQNTEAFFGQGTRLTVV.